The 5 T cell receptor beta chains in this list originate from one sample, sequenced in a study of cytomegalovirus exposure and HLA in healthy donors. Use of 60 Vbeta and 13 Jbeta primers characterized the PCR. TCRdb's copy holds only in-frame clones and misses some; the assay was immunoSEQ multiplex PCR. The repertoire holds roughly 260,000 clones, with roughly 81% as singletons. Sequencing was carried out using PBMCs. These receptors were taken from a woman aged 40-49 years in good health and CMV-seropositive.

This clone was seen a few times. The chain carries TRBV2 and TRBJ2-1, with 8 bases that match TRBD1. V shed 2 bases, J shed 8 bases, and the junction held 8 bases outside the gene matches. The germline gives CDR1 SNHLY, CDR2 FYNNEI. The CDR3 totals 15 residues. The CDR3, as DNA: TGTGCCAGCAGTGAACAGGGGGCCAGGGGGGATGAGCAGTTCTTC. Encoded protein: CASSEQGARGDEQFF.

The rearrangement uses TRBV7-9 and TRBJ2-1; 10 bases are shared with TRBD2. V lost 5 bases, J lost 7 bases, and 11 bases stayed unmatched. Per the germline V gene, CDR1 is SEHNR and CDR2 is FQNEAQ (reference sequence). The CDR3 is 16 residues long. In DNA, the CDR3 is TGTGCCAGCAGCCCTACAGCGGGAGGGCCCTGGAATGAGCAGTTCTTC. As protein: CASSPTAGGPWNEQFF.

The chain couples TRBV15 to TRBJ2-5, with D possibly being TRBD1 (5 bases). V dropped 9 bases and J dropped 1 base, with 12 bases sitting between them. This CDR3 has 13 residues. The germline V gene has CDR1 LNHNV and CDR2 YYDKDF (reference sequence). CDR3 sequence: CATQRGFQETQYF. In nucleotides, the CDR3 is TGTGCCACACAAAGGGGTTTCCAAGAGACCCAGTACTTC.

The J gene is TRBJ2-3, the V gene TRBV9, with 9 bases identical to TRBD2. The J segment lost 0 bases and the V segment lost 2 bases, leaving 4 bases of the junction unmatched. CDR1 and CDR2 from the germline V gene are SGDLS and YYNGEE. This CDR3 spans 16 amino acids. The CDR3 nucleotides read TGTGCCAGCAGCGTGAGAGCGGGAGGTAGCACAGATACGCAGTATTTT. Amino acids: CASSVRAGGSTDTQYF.

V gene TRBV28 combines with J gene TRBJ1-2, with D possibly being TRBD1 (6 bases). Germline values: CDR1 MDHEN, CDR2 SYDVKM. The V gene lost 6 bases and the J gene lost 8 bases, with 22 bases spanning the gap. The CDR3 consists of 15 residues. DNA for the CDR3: TGTGCCAGCAGCCGGGGGGGGGTTGGGGGCGAAGGCTACACCTTC. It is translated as CASSRGGVGGEGYTF.